The 20 T cell receptor beta chains reported below all come from one sample, sequenced in a study of early T cells in non-severe SARS-CoV-2 infection. One entry per CDR3 protein results from TCRdb running MiXCR on the 5' RACE reads. The sample holds approximately 63,000 distinct CDR3 sequences, about 6% seen once. Sequencing was performed on whole blood, taken at baseline. These receptors were collected from an adult who was a healthcare worker with PCR-confirmed SARS-CoV-2 infection or an uninfected control (not recorded which).

This clonotype was counted many times. The V call is TRBV6-6, the J call TRBJ2-5; TRBD2 agrees at 7 bases. The CDR3 runs to 13 residues. Germline-derived CDR1 and CDR2 are MNHNY and SVGAGI (reference sequence). Trimming removed 5 bases from V and 1 base from J; junction bases left unmatched: 1. CDR3 residues: CASSRLAQETQYF. CDR3 sequence (DNA): TGTGCCAGCAGTCGACTAGCCCAAGAGACCCAGTACTTC.

There are a few counts of this clonotype. This chain connects TRBV7-2 to TRBJ1-1, with D unresolved. This CDR3 spans 13 amino acids. Germline lookup yields CDR1 SGHTA and CDR2 FQGNSA. V was clipped by 4 bases and J by 2 bases, with 8 bases between them. The CDR3 DNA is TGTGCCAGCAGCTCAGACTTCAACACTGAAGCTTTCTTT. Translating gives CASSSDFNTEAFF.

This clonotype has at least ten counts. The rearrangement uses TRBV29-1 and TRBJ2-6, with D possibly TRBD1 on 6 matching bases. Trimming removed 6 bases at V and 0 bases at J, with 15 bases between. This CDR3 comprises 16 residues. In germline, CDR1 is SQVTM, CDR2 ANQGSEA. In DNA form, the CDR3 reads TGCAGCGTCCCGAGCACAGGGACCTCTGGGGCCAACGTCCTGACTTTC. This codes for CSVPSTGTSGANVLTF.

This clonotype was found many times. The rearrangement links TRBV11-2 to TRBJ2-1, with 7 bases that match TRBD1. Germline loops: CDR1 SGHAT, CDR2 FQNNGV. V shed 3 bases and J 7 bases; nucleotides not matched to a gene: 0. The CDR3 contains 12 residues. This CDR3 reads CASSFRGNEQFF. CDR3 coding DNA: TGTGCCAGCAGCTTCAGGGGGAATGAGCAGTTCTTC.

This clonotype appeared many times. The genes are TRBV18 and TRBJ2-5, with a tentative D call TRBD1 (5 bases). Germline assignment: CDR1 KGHSH and CDR2 LQKENI. V gave up 2 bases and J gave up 1 base, with 5 bases separating them. The length of the CDR3 is 13 residues. The CDR3 is CASSPDSQETQYF. The CDR3 DNA sequence: TGTGCCAGCTCACCAGACAGCCAAGAGACCCAGTACTTC.

This clonotype was seen many times. The gene calls are TRBV20-1 and TRBJ1-2; no definite D call. The CDR3 length is 12 residues. The germline V and J ends were trimmed by 4 bases and 1 base, with 7 bases remaining between them. The V gene's germline CDR1 is DFQATT and CDR2 SNEGSKA (reference sequence). CDR3 protein: CSATGVNYGYTF. The CDR3 DNA reads as TGCAGTGCTACCGGGGTTAACTATGGCTACACCTTC.

This clonotype was seen repeatedly, ten times or more. The chain has TRBV21-1 and TRBJ1-1; the table assigns TRBD1, which was not confirmed against the DNA. TRBV21-1 is classified as a pseudogene. The CDR3 sequence is 21 residues long. The CDR3 loop reads CASSKALDRGMSPLMNTEAFF. CDR3 nucleotides: TGTGCCAGCAGCAAAGCGCTTGACAGGGGGATGTCTCCTCTCATGAACACTGAAGCTTTCTTT.

This clonotype was detected many times. The genes are TRBV2 and TRBJ2-7; 9 positions match TRBD1. Germline V gene lookup returns CDR1 SNHLY and CDR2 FYNNEI. The CDR3 runs to 12 residues. Trimming cost V 6 bases and J 3 bases; bases outside gene matches: 0. The CDR3 reads CASRTGGYEQYF. CDR3 DNA sequence: TGTGCCAGCAGGACAGGGGGCTACGAGCAGTACTTC.

There are a few counts of this clonotype. The chain has TRBV20-1 and TRBJ2-4; D may be TRBD2 (6 bases). The V gene's germline CDR1 is DFQATT and CDR2 SNEGSKA (reference sequence). The CDR3 covers 18 residues. V shed 0 bases and J shed 3 bases, with 21 bases lying between them. The CDR3 sequence: CSARDLFRAQGGKNIQYF. CDR3 DNA: TGCAGTGCTAGAGATCTCTTCCGGGCCCAGGGAGGCAAAAACATTCAGTACTTC.

This clonotype has just a few counts. The rearrangement uses TRBV7-2 and TRBJ1-6, with D possibly matching TRBD1 (5 bases). The germline V and J ends were trimmed by 5 bases and 10 bases, with 12 bases remaining between them. Germline loops: CDR1 SGHTA, CDR2 FQGNSA. This CDR3 is 13 amino acids long. CDR3 sequence reads: CASSRGGGSPLHF. CDR3 DNA sequence: TGTGCCAGCAGCCGAGGCGGGGGATCACCCCTCCACTTT.

This clonotype was recorded at least ten times. The J gene is TRBJ2-1, the V gene TRBV4-3, with a weak D call TRBD2 (5 bases). V lost 3 bases, J lost 2 bases, and 11 bases lay in between. This CDR3 has 15 amino acids. Germline-derived CDR1 and CDR2 are LGHNA and YSLEER. The CDR3 reads CASSQSRLTYNEQFF. In nucleotides, the CDR3 is TGCGCCAGCAGCCAGTCGAGACTAACCTACAATGAGCAGTTCTTC.

This clonotype was seen ten or more times. V is TRBV12-3 or TRBV12-4 and J is TRBJ1-2; tentative D call: TRBD1 (5 bases). This CDR3 region has 12 residues. V gave up 2 bases and J gave up 8 bases, with 9 bases separating them. The CDR3: CASSLTGWGYTF. Written as DNA, the CDR3 is TGTGCCAGCAGTTTAACAGGATGGGGCTACACCTTC.

The V call is TRBV20-1, the J call TRBJ1-5; D gene unclear. CDR3 length: 13 amino acids. Per the germline V gene, CDR1 is DFQATT and CDR2 is SNEGSKA (reference sequence). Trimming took off 0 bases at V and 0 bases at J, with 3 bases between the two ends. The CDR3 nucleotides are TGCAGTGCTAGAGATCTTAGCAATCAGCCCCAGCATTTT. Translating it yields CSARDLSNQPQHF.

This clonotype was picked up a small number of times. V is TRBV4-1 and J is TRBJ2-7, with 7 nucleotides matching TRBD1. Germline assignment: CDR1 MGHRA and CDR2 YSYEKL. Trimming took 2 bases from V and 0 from J; bases not matched to a gene: 4. This CDR3 spans 15 amino acids. The CDR3 spells CASSQQQGPSYEQYF. CDR3 coding DNA: TGCGCCAGCAGCCAACAACAGGGGCCCTCCTACGAGCAGTACTTC.

This clonotype was counted between two and nine times. V and J are TRBV20-1 and TRBJ1-5; D might be TRBD1 (6 bases). CDR1 DFQATT and CDR2 SNEGSKA come from the germline V gene (reference sequence). This CDR3 region has 15 residues. Trimming removed 1 base from V and 5 bases from J, with 15 bases in between. In DNA form, the CDR3 reads TGCAGTGCTAGAGTCGGGGACACCATTTATCAGCCCCAGCATTTT. Translated, it gives CSARVGDTIYQPQHF.

The rearrangement uses TRBV20-1 and TRBJ1-2; maybe TRBD1 (5 bases). CDR1 is DFQATT and CDR2 is SNEGSKA in the germline V gene (reference sequence). This CDR3 comprises 12 residues. Trimming removed 6 bases at V and 4 bases at J, with 12 bases between. The CDR3 region is CSAFGGFYGYTF. CDR3 DNA: TGCAGTGCATTCGGGGGGTTCTATGGCTACACCTTC.

There are a few counts of this clonotype. This chain joins TRBV2 and TRBJ2-5; TRBD1 matches 7 bases. The CDR3 consists of 14 residues. Looked up from germline, CDR1 is SNHLY and CDR2 is FYNNEI. Unmatched junction bases numbered 4, after V lost 2 bases and J lost 4 bases. This chain's CDR3 is CASSEQGQVETQYF. The CDR3 DNA is TGTGCCAGCAGTGAACAAGGACAGGTAGAGACCCAGTACTTC.

This clonotype has just a few counts. The V call is TRBV5-5, the J call TRBJ1-1; D unclear. The CDR3 extends over 11 amino acids. Germline CDR1 reads SGHKS; CDR2 reads YYEKEE (reference sequence). Deletions cut 4 bases from V and 0 bases from J, with 1 base between. CDR3 region: CASSMNTEAFF. The CDR3 DNA follows: TGTGCCAGCAGCATGAACACTGAAGCTTTCTTT.

This clonotype was observed a handful of times. The gene calls are TRBV27 and TRBJ1-1; 10 nucleotides line up with TRBD1. CDR1 is MNHEY, CDR2 SMNVEV, per germline (reference sequence). The CDR3 length is 15 residues. The V gene end was trimmed by 3 bases and the J gene end by 3 bases; junction bases not matched to a gene: 4. The CDR3 DNA sequence: TGTGCCAGCAGTTTGACAGGGGGCTTAGACACTGAAGCTTTCTTT. This sequence encodes CASSLTGGLDTEAFF.

This clonotype was found many times. The chain couples TRBV6-2 or TRBV6-3 to TRBJ2-1, with 9 positions matching TRBD2. Germline trimming cut 6 bases from V and 8 bases from J; bases unmatched to any gene: 11. CDR1 MNHEY and CDR2 SVGEGT come from the germline V gene. The CDR3 is 15 amino acids. CDR3 coding DNA: TGTGCCAGCAGAAAATCTGGCGGGAGGGGTCATGAGCAGTTCTTC. Translated: CASRKSGGRGHEQFF.